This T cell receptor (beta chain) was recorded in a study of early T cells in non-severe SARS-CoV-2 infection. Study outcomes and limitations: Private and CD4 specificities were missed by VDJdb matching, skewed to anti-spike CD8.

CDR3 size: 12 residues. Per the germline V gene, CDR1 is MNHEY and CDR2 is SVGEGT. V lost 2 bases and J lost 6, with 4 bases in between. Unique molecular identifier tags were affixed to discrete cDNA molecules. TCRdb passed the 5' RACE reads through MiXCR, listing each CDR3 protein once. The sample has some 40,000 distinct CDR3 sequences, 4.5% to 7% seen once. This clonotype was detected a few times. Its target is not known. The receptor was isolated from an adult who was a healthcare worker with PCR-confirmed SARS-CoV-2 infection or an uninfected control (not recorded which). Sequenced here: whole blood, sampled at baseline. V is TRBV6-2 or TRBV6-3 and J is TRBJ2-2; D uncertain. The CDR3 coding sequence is TGTGCCAGCAGTTACGGGGCCGGGGAGCTGTTTTTT. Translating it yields CASSYGAGELFF.